This T cell receptor (beta chain) was documented in a study of blood T cell repertoires in COVID-19. Across the study: PBMCs, B-cell-depleted T cells, or T cells provided the cDNA or gDNA that made up the material.

The germline V gene encodes CDR1 SEHNR and CDR2 FQNEAQ (reference sequence). This CDR3 has 17 amino acids. The ends were cut back, 3 bases at V and 3 bases at J, with 20 bases in the middle. Clones were read by immunoSEQ multiplex PCR, and TCRdb kept only the in-frame ones, dropping some. The sample lists around 130,000 clones; 75% to 90% were seen once. The chain employs TRBV7-9 and TRBJ1-1; maybe TRBD1 (5 bases). This TCR was recovered from a woman aged 45 to 65 who had recovered from COVID-19. Source material: peripheral blood. Written as DNA, the CDR3 is TGTGCCAGCAGCTTCGGCAGGGCGAGAGTCCAAGACACTGAAGCTTTCTTT. It is translated as CASSFGRARVQDTEAFF. Looking up the rest from reference TRBV7-9 and TRBJ1-1 gives the full variable domain: DTGVSQNPRHKITKRGQNVTFRCDPISEHNRLYWYRQTLGQGPEFLTYFQNEAQLEKSRLLSDRFSAERPKGSFSTLEIQRTEQGDSAMYLCASSFGRARVQDTEAFFGQGTRLTVV.